This T cell receptor (beta chain) was recovered during a study of response to subunit inactivated influenza vaccine. Study-level points and caveats: With each seasonal influenza vaccination, the authors suggested, few new T cells are recruited.

Germline V gene lookup returns CDR1 SGHDT and CDR2 YYEEEE. This CDR3 region has 15 residues. J gave up 4 bases and V 4 bases, and 10 bases lay outside the gene matches. Using its own MiXCR run on the RT-PCR reads, TCRdb lists one record per CDR3 protein. The repertoire has around 320,000 distinct CDR3 sequences, around 22% of them found once; the top ten carry approximately 10%. This clonotype has just a few counts. The antigen remains undetermined. This sequence was found in a man between 50 and 75 years old who received an inactivated influenza vaccine. The gene calls are TRBV5-6 and TRBJ2-7; 8 nucleotides align to TRBD2. The specimen comprised PBMCs from blood, sampled about 20 months after vaccination. The CDR3 nucleotides are TGTGCCAGCAGCAGAGGTCCACCTAGCGGGTACGAGCAGTACTTC. It codes for CASSRGPPSGYEQYF.